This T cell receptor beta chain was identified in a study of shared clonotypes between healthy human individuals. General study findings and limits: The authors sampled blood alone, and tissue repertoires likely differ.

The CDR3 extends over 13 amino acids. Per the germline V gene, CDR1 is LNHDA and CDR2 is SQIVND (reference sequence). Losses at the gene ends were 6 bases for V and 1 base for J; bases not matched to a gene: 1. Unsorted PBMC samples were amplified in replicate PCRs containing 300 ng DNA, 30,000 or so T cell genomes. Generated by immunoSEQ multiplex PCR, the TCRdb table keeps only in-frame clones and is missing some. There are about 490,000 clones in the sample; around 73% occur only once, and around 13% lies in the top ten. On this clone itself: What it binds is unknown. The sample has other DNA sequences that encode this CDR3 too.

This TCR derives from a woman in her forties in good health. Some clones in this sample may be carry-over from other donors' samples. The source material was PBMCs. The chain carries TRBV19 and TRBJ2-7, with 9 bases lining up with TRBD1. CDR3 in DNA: TGTGCCAGTAGAGGACAGGGGTCCTACGAGCAGTACTTC. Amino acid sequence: CASRGQGSYEQYF.